The 21 T cell receptor beta chains listed next were all sequenced from one sample in a study of T-cell reconstitution after alpha-beta-depleted transplantation in children. The library targeted TCRbeta and was prepared with unique molecular identifiers. MiXCR, run by TCRdb on the PCR reads, gives a single entry per CDR3 protein. The repertoire holds 440,000 or so distinct CDR3 sequences, with approximately 11% as singletons. Here the sequenced sample was PBMCs from the stem cell graft donor, taken from the stem cell graft. Receptor source: a human donor who donated a stem cell graft to a child with acute myeloid leukemia.

The chain employs TRBV7-3 and TRBJ2-7, with D perhaps TRBD2 (7 bases). CDR1 is SGHTA, CDR2 FQGTGA, per germline. The CDR3 runs to 15 residues. The V end was cut by 3 bases, the J end by 3 bases, with 15 bases between. The CDR3 nucleotides are TGTGCCAGCAGCTTCTCGTCGGGGGGCGGCTACGAGCAGTACTTC. Protein: CASSFSSGGGYEQYF.

The chain's CDR3 is CASSYDSRVNEQFF. The CDR3 nucleotides are TGCGCCAGCAGCTACGACTCCCGCGTCAATGAGCAGTTCTTC. The V and J genes are TRBV5-1 and TRBJ2-1; no reliable D call. The CDR3 has 14 amino acids. Germline V gene sequence: CDR1 SGHRS, CDR2 YFSETQ. V lost 3 bases to trimming and J lost 6 bases, with 13 bases between them.

In its sample, this clonotype was seen many times. The V call is TRBV10-3, the J call TRBJ2-2; 8 bases match TRBD2. V shed 8 bases and J 3 bases; nucleotides not matched to a gene: 5. Germline loops: CDR1 ENHRY, CDR2 SYGVKD. CDR3 length: 14 amino acids. CDR3 nucleotides: TGTGCCATCCGCAGCGGGGGCTACACCGGGGAGCTGTTTTTT. It yields the protein CAIRSGGYTGELFF.

This chain joins TRBV10-3 and TRBJ2-2; no firm D call. Germline assignment: CDR1 ENHRY and CDR2 SYGVKD. Trimming took 6 bases from V and 3 from J, leaving 8 bases between them. The CDR3 extends over 13 amino acids. CDR3 in amino acids: CAIRIEDTGELFF. In DNA, the CDR3 is TGTGCCATCAGGATAGAAGACACCGGGGAGCTGTTTTTT.

This clonotype came up a few times. The V and J genes are TRBV27 and TRBJ1-5; D not resolved. The CDR3 is 16 residues long. V shed 4 bases and J shed 0 bases, with 13 bases lying between them. Germline CDR1 is MNHEY and CDR2 is SMNVEV (reference sequence). CDR3: CASSSSPDISNQPQHF. In DNA form, the CDR3 reads TGTGCCAGCAGTTCCTCTCCAGACATTAGCAATCAGCCCCAGCATTTT.

The V call is TRBV9, the J call TRBJ2-7; 13 bases match TRBD2. Looked up from germline, CDR1 is SGDLS and CDR2 is YYNGEE. The CDR3 is 16 residues long. The V gene end was trimmed by 0 bases and the J gene end by 4 bases; junction bases not matched to a gene: 4. This CDR3 reads CASSVAGLAGEYEQYF. As DNA, the CDR3 is TGTGCCAGCAGCGTAGCCGGACTAGCGGGAGAATACGAGCAGTACTTC.

This clonotype has only a few counts. This sequence joins TRBV29-1 and TRBJ2-4, with D maybe TRBD2 (6 bases). CDR1 is SQVTM and CDR2 is ANQGSEA in the germline V gene. Between the trimmed V and J ends, which lost 7 bases and 6 bases, there was a span of 16 bases. This CDR3 contains 13 residues. CDR3 loop: CSAGVGSGNIQYF. The CDR3 bases are TGCAGCGCGGGAGTAGGGAGCGGAAACATTCAGTACTTC. The whole variable domain, filled in from reference TRBV29-1 and TRBJ2-4, reads SAVISQKPSRDICQRGTSLTIQCQVDSQVTMMFWYRQQPGQSLTLIATANQGSEATYESGFVIDKFPISRPNLTFSTLTVSNMSPEDSSIYLCSAGVGSGNIQYFGAGTRLSVL.

Notes on this clonotype: A read error may be the cause here, since a much bigger clone is one base away. The V and J genes are TRBV25-1 and TRBJ2-1; perhaps TRBD2 as D (5 bases). The CDR3 has 16 residues. The germline CDR1 and CDR2 sequences are MGHDK and SYGVNS. The CDR3 is CASSGGPGTGQNDQFF. CDR3 DNA sequence: TGTGCCAGCAGTGGGGGTCCGGGAACCGGGCAAAATGACCAGTTCTTC.

This clonotype was detected ten times or more. The V and J genes are TRBV20-1 and TRBJ1-1; D gene uncertain. V was pared by 5 bases and J by 0 bases, with 4 bases between. The CDR3 is 11 residues long. From germline, CDR1 is DFQATT and CDR2 SNEGSKA (reference sequence). In DNA form, the CDR3 reads TGCAGTGCTTACATGAACACTGAAGCTTTCTTT. Translating gives CSAYMNTEAFF.

Only a few counts were recorded for this clonotype. The V call is TRBV7-2, the J call TRBJ2-1; D remains ambiguous. Trimming cost V 4 bases and J 7 bases, with 14 bases left between them. The CDR3 has 14 amino acids. Germline CDR1 and CDR2: SGHTA and FQGNSA. The CDR3 coding sequence is TGTGCCAGCAGCTCAGGCCTTACCCAGAATGAGCAGTTCTTC. It is translated as CASSSGLTQNEQFF.

This clonotype appeared many times. The V call is TRBV7-2, the J call TRBJ2-3, with unresolved D. V lost 1 base, J lost 8 bases, and 10 bases lay in between. The germline V gene encodes CDR1 SGHTA and CDR2 FQGNSA. The CDR3 is 13 amino acids. Here the CDR3 reads CASSLEVPPTQYF. The CDR3 DNA follows: TGTGCCAGCAGCTTAGAGGTCCCGCCTACGCAGTATTTT.

The chain has TRBV5-1 and TRBJ2-5; 8 bases are a match to TRBD2. The CDR3 totals 14 residues. V was pared by 4 bases and J by 3 bases, with 5 bases of the junction left unmatched. Germline V CDR1 and CDR2: SGHRS, YFSETQ. CDR3 nucleotides: TGCGCCAGCAGCCCGAGCGGGAGCGAAGAGACCCAGTACTTC. This gives the protein CASSPSGSEETQYF.

This clonotype was observed many times. V usage is TRBV4-2 and J usage is TRBJ1-1; a weak D match, TRBD1 (5 bases). V was trimmed by 1 base and J by 5 bases, leaving 11 bases between them. The CDR3 extends over 14 amino acids. Germline assignment: CDR1 LGHNA and CDR2 YNFKEQ. In nucleotides, the CDR3 is TGTGCCAGCAGCCAAGCCACAGGAAGTACTGAAGCTTTCTTT. This encodes CASSQATGSTEAFF.

The chain uses TRBV7-9 and TRBJ1-6; D unresolved. Trimming removed 5 bases at V and 5 bases at J, with 10 bases between. The length of the CDR3 is 14 residues. Germline V lookup: CDR1 SEHNR, CDR2 FQNEAQ (reference sequence). CDR3 loop: CASSQRSDNSPLHF. The CDR3 DNA follows: TGTGCCAGCAGCCAGAGGTCGGATAATTCACCCCTCCACTTT.

About this clonotype itself: This may come from a read error, since a much larger clone is one base off. The V call is TRBV5-1, the J call TRBJ2-7; tentative D call: TRBD1 (6 bases). This CDR3 contains 15 residues. Trimming removed 0 bases from V and 0 bases from J, with 10 bases in between. From germline, CDR1 is SGHRS and CDR2 YFSETQ. The CDR3 region has the DNA TGCGCCAGCAGCTTGGGTCTGGGGGCCTCCTACGAGCAGTACGTC. Protein: CASSLGLGASYEQYV.

This clonotype has just a few counts. The V gene is TRBV7-3, the J gene TRBJ2-2, with TRBD1 identical over 9 bases. The ends lost 4 bases at V and 13 bases at J; junction bases unmatched: 16. CDR3 length equals 16 residues. The germline CDR1 and CDR2 sequences are SGHTA and FQGTGA. CDR3 region: CASSSAQGAERVGLFF. The CDR3 DNA follows: TGTGCCAGCAGCTCCGCACAGGGGGCAGAGCGTGTTGGGCTGTTTTTT.

Many counts were recorded for this clonotype. CDR3 residues: CASSNKGGADTQYF. The CDR3 region has the DNA TGTGCCAGCAGCAACAAGGGGGGGGCAGATACGCAGTATTTT. The V and J genes are TRBV11-2 and TRBJ2-3, with a weak D call TRBD2 (7 bases). There are 14 residues in the CDR3. Germline CDR1 and CDR2: SGHAT and FQNNGV. The V end was cut by 5 bases, the J end by 4 bases, with 13 bases between.

This clonotype was seen repeatedly, ten times or more. The chain employs TRBV10-3 and TRBJ2-6; D is possibly TRBD1 or TRBD2 (6 bases each). CDR1 ENHRY and CDR2 SYGVKD come from the germline V gene. The CDR3 is 15 amino acids. V dropped 10 bases and J dropped 0 bases, with 13 bases sitting between them. The CDR3 DNA is TGTGCCACCGGCCGGGGGCTCTCTGGGGCCAACGTCCTGACTTTC. This sequence encodes CATGRGLSGANVLTF.

The CDR3 protein is CSVEDHAGGYNYGYTF. The CDR3, as DNA: TGCAGCGTTGAAGATCACGCGGGGGGTTATAACTATGGCTACACCTTC. V usage is TRBV29-1 and J usage is TRBJ1-2; maybe TRBD1 (5 bases). CDR1 and CDR2 (germline): SQVTM, ANQGSEA. Trimming cost V 0 bases and J 1 base, with 15 bases left between them. CDR3 size: 16 residues.

V is TRBV6-1 and J is TRBJ2-2; 7 nucleotides match TRBD1. Germline V gene lookup returns CDR1 MNHNS and CDR2 SASEGT. The CDR3 is 15 residues long. V was clipped by 6 bases and J by 3 bases; unmatched bases: 7. The CDR3 is CASRPWGTDTGELFF. The CDR3 DNA is TGTGCCAGCAGGCCCTGGGGGACAGACACCGGGGAGCTGTTTTTT.

This clonotype has only a few counts. Here the CDR3 DNA reads TGTGCCAGCAGCCAAGAACTAGCGGGAGTTGGTGAGCAGTTCTTC. It translates to CASSQELAGVGEQFF. The genes are TRBV14 and TRBJ2-1; 11 bases map to TRBD2. The CDR3 covers 15 residues. Per the germline V gene, CDR1 is SGHDN and CDR2 is FVKESK. The V gene end was trimmed by 0 bases and the J gene end by 9 bases; junction bases not matched to a gene: 4.